The rows below give T cell receptor beta chains drawn from one sample of a study of T cells after yellow fever vaccination. TCRdb independently ran MiXCR on the 5' RACE reads; one entry per CDR3 protein. The data contain 250,000 to 400,000 distinct CDR3 sequences, about 4.5% of them singletons. Sequencing used PBMCs, obtained 15 days after the yellow fever booster vaccination. Every receptor here comes from a man aged 18 to 29 who received the YFV17D yellow fever vaccine. Both conserved end residues are part of each CDR3.

CDR3	V	J
CASSLFAGNTGELFF	TRBV7-2	TRBJ2-2
CATSPPGRVGTNEKLFF	TRBV15	TRBJ1-4
CASSPEGGAGEKLFF	TRBV12-3/TRBV12-4	TRBJ1-4
CASSQEQGGRAFF	TRBV4-3	TRBJ1-1
CASSLGQSETQYF	TRBV5-1	TRBJ2-5
CASTLLGGLGEKLFF	TRBV5-1	TRBJ1-4
CASSLAAGVQETQYF	TRBV7-8	TRBJ2-5
CASSLPTSGVYEQFF	TRBV7-2	TRBJ2-1
CSASTLIAGGTDTQYF	TRBV20-1	TRBJ2-3
CASSPSGGSTQPQHF	TRBV7-9	TRBJ1-5
CASRTGPSYGYTF	TRBV28	TRBJ1-2
CASSPRRDSGANVLTF	TRBV18	TRBJ2-6
CASSYRRDTQYF	TRBV6-2/TRBV6-3	TRBJ2-3
CASSLDTELRGQYF	TRBV7-2	TRBJ2-7
CASSQLNGMREQYF	TRBV3-1	TRBJ2-7
CASSQEPGQGAYEQYF	TRBV4-3	TRBJ2-7
CASSYPGGGFSYEQYF	TRBV6-6	TRBJ2-7
CASSLGQPISYLHF	TRBV5-1	TRBJ1-6
CASSRDRSTEAFF	TRBV7-2	TRBJ1-1
CASRTGTANTGELFF	TRBV5-1	TRBJ2-2
CASSLAGRPEETQYF	TRBV7-9	TRBJ2-5
CASSLFATGPYEQYF	TRBV7-2	TRBJ2-7
CSAPTSGGANEQFF	TRBV20-1	TRBJ2-1
CASSPTFTSGGTEQFF	TRBV6-1	TRBJ2-1
CASSVYRGQSTDTQYF	TRBV5-1	TRBJ2-3